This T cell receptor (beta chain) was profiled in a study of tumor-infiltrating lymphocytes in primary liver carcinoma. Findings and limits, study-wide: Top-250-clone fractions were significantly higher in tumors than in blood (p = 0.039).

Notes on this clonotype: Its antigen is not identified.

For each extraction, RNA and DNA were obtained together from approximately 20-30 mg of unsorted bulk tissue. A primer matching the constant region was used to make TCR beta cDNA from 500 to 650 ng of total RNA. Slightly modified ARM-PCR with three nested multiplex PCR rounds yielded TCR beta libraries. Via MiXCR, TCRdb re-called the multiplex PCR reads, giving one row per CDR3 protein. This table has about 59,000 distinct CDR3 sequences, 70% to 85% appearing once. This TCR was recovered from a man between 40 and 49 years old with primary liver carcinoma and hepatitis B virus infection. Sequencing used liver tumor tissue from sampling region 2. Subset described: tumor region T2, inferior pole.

CDR3 sequence (DNA): TGTGCCAACAGTGACAGTTTATCCGAAAACTATGAGCAGTTCTTC. Its translation: CANSDSLSENYEQFF. V and J are TRBV7-9 and TRBJ2-1, with D possibly matching TRBD1 (5 bases). V dropped 10 bases and J dropped 8 bases, with 24 bases sitting between them. The V gene's germline CDR1 is SEHNR and CDR2 FQNEAQ (reference sequence). This CDR3 is built from 15 residues.